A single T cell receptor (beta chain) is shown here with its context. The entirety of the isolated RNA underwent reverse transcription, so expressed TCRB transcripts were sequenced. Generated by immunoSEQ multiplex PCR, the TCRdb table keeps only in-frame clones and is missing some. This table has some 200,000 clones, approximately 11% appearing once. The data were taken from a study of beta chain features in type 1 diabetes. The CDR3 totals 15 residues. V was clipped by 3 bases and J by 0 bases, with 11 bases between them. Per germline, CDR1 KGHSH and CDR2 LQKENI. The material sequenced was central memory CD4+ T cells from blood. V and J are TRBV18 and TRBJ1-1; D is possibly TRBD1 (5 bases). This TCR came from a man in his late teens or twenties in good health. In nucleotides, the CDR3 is TGTGCCAGCTCACCTCCGACAGTTATGAACACTGAAGCTTTCTTT. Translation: CASSPPTVMNTEAFF.